The 16 T cell receptor beta chains below come from one sample, sequenced in a study of blood T cell repertoires in COVID-19. Here immunoSEQ multiplex PCR was the method, and the copy in TCRdb shows in-frame clones only, minus some. The data show 300,000 to 350,000 clones, under 90% seen once. The sample consisted of peripheral blood. Source of these receptors: a woman between 25 and 40 years old with COVID-19, enrolled during active disease.

CDR3 DNA sequence: TGTGCCAGCCTGCGGAGTAGCTCCTACGAGCAGTACTTC. This gives the protein CASLRSSSYEQYF. The V call is TRBV2, the J call TRBJ2-7; no reliable D call. The germline V gene encodes CDR1 SNHLY and CDR2 FYNNEI. The V and J ends lost 8 bases and 0 bases respectively, with 11 bases between them. The CDR3 totals 13 residues.

V and J are TRBV2 and TRBJ2-5; TRBD1 matches at 7 bases. V was pared by 7 bases and J by 4 bases, with 9 bases of the junction left unmatched. This CDR3 contains 14 residues. The germline CDR1 and CDR2 sequences are SNHLY and FYNNEI. The CDR3 coding sequence is TGTGCCAGCACGATGGGACAGTCGAGAGAGACCCAGTACTTC. It translates to CASTMGQSRETQYF.

V is TRBV29-1 and J is TRBJ1-1; a possible D gene is TRBD1 (5 bases). The V and J ends lost 4 bases and 0 bases respectively, with 12 bases between them. Germline V CDR1 and CDR2: SQVTM, ANQGSEA. This CDR3 is built from 14 residues. The CDR3 reads CSVVRGGMNTEAFF. The CDR3 DNA reads as TGCAGCGTTGTCCGGGGGGGTATGAACACTGAAGCTTTCTTT.

The chain links TRBV18 to TRBJ2-2, with a possible D match to TRBD2 (6 bases). V lost 2 bases and J lost 2, with 12 bases in between. Germline lookup yields CDR1 KGHSH and CDR2 LQKENI. The CDR3 is made up of 16 amino acids. As DNA, the CDR3 is TGTGCCAGCTCACCATTCGGGCGGGAAAACACCGGGGAGCTGTTTTTT. This codes for CASSPFGRENTGELFF.

This sequence joins TRBV6-5 and TRBJ1-5; D is possibly TRBD1 (6 bases). The length of the CDR3 is 13 residues. CDR1 is MNHEY, CDR2 SVGAGI, per germline. The germline V and J ends were trimmed by 5 bases and 6 bases, with 11 bases remaining between them. This CDR3 reads CASSPGASQPQHF. The CDR3, as DNA: TGTGCCAGCAGTCCAGGGGCTAGTCAGCCCCAGCATTTT.

This clone was counted a single time. As DNA, the CDR3 is TGTGCCAGCAGTCAGATAACCGGGGAGCTGTTTTTT. Translated, it gives CASSQITGELFF. This chain links TRBV28 with TRBJ2-2; no clear D. Per germline, CDR1 MDHEN and CDR2 SYDVKM. The CDR3 length is 12 residues. Deletions cut 5 bases from V and 5 bases from J, with 6 bases between.

The V call is TRBV3-1 (or the pseudogene TRBV3-2), the J call TRBJ2-6, with 8 bases matching TRBD1. The CDR3 is 17 amino acids. J gave up 2 bases and V 0 bases, and 3 bases lay outside the gene matches. The germline V gene has CDR1 LGHDT and CDR2 YNNKEL (reference sequence). The chain's CDR3 is CASSQDRTGPGANVLTF. The CDR3 DNA sequence: TGTGCCAGCAGCCAAGACAGGACAGGGCCTGGGGCCAACGTCCTGACTTTC.

This chain uses TRBV6-6 with TRBJ1-5; 8 nucleotides match TRBD1. Germline CDR1 MNHNY, CDR2 SVGAGI (reference sequence). The CDR3 covers 16 residues. The trim removed 7 bases at V and 0 bases at J, leaving 8 bases unmatched. CDR3 loop: CASTTGTGYSNQPQHF. As DNA, the CDR3 is TGTGCCAGCACCACCGGGACAGGATATAGCAATCAGCCCCAGCATTTT.

The genes are TRBV2 and TRBJ2-5, with 9 bases that match TRBD1. There are 14 residues in the CDR3. Germline lookup yields CDR1 SNHLY and CDR2 FYNNEI. Germline trimming cut 7 bases from V and 2 bases from J; bases unmatched to any gene: 5. CDR3: CASNGQGWQETQYF. CDR3 sequence (DNA): TGTGCCAGCAATGGACAGGGGTGGCAAGAGACCCAGTACTTC.

This clone was seen once. This sequence joins TRBV7-9 and TRBJ2-7; 9 bases are a match to TRBD2. The trim removed 2 bases at V and 2 bases at J, leaving 4 bases unmatched. The germline gives CDR1 SEHNR, CDR2 FQNEAQ (reference sequence). This CDR3 has 15 amino acids. CDR3 in amino acids: CASSLLPSGTYEQYF. CDR3 bases: TGTGCCAGCAGCTTATTGCCTAGCGGGACCTACGAGCAGTACTTC.

The genes are TRBV11-2 and TRBJ2-1, with D perhaps TRBD2 (6 bases). CDR1 and CDR2 from the germline V gene are SGHAT and FQNNGV. The V and J ends lost 1 base and 1 base respectively, with 11 bases between them. The CDR3 spans 16 residues. This CDR3 reads CASSLVVTRSYNEQFF. CDR3 bases: TGTGCCAGCAGCTTAGTGGTGACTAGATCCTACAATGAGCAGTTCTTC.

This clone showed up just a few times. The chain joins TRBV7-8 to TRBJ2-2; D gene uncertain. The V gene's germline CDR1 is SGHVS and CDR2 FQNEAQ. Trimming shortened V by 5 bases and J by 1 base, and 14 bases separated the two germline ends. This CDR3 has 16 residues. CDR3 sequence reads: CASSPQAPGNTGELFF. In DNA form, the CDR3 reads TGTGCCAGCAGCCCCCAGGCACCAGGGAACACCGGGGAGCTGTTTTTT.

To note about this clone: Other DNA sequences of this sample code for an identical CDR3. J is TRBJ2-5 and V is TRBV5-1; D is possibly TRBD2 (6 bases). This CDR3 has 15 residues. Germline-derived CDR1 and CDR2 are SGHRS and YFSETQ. Trimming left V 1 base short and J 2 bases short, with 12 bases between. Written as DNA, the CDR3 is TGCGCCAGCAGCTTGACCCGGGCGGGGCAAGAGACCCAGTACTTC. Translating it yields CASSLTRAGQETQYF. Full variable domain (remainder filled in from reference TRBV5-1 and TRBJ2-5): KAGVTQTPRYLIKTRGQQVTLSCSPISGHRSVSWYQQTPGQGLQFLFEYFSETQRNKGNFPGRFSGRQFSNSRSEMNVSTLELGDSALYLCASSLTRAGQETQYFGPGTRLLVL.

J is TRBJ1-6 and V is TRBV28, with 9 bases that match TRBD1. Trimming cost V 2 bases and J 9 bases; bases outside gene matches: 5. The germline V gene encodes CDR1 MDHEN and CDR2 SYDVKM. This CDR3 is built from 15 residues. CDR3 in DNA: TGTGCCAGCAGTTTACCCCAACAGGGGGCTTCACCCCTCCACTTT. It is translated as CASSLPQQGASPLHF.

This chain uses TRBV19 with TRBJ1-2, with D unclear. The CDR3 extends over 13 amino acids. The V end was cut by 3 bases, the J end by 2 bases, with 7 bases between. Germline V gene lookup returns CDR1 LNHDA and CDR2 SQIVND (reference sequence). The CDR3 DNA follows: TGTGCCAGTAGTATCCAGTCGAACTATGGCTACACCTTC. This sequence encodes CASSIQSNYGYTF.

The CDR3 sequence is CATGDRGADTQYF. CDR3 DNA: TGTGCCACGGGCGACAGGGGAGCAGATACGCAGTATTTT. The rearrangement uses TRBV2 and TRBJ2-3, with 8 nucleotides matching TRBD1. The V gene's germline CDR1 is SNHLY and CDR2 FYNNEI. The V segment lost 10 bases and the J segment 4 bases; nucleotides outside the gene matches: 7. This CDR3 is 13 amino acids long.